Sequencing of this TCR beta chain was carried out in a study of blood T cell repertoires in COVID-19 (TCRdb year 2020). Some background on the complete study: Samples from collaborators originated in the United States, Italy and Spain and spanned both the acute and convalescent phases of COVID-19. The prospective study material was composed of cDNA or gDNA derived from T cells, B-cell-depleted T cells, or PBMCs. The repertoires were released in a freely available public database intended as a resource for research on the immune response to SARS-CoV-2. Subjects who had been exposed to COVID-19, were actively infected with it, or had recovered from it provided the deeply sampled blood TCRbeta repertoires that made up the dataset. The sample metadata nearly always contained a de-identified subject ID, COVID-19 status, age in years and sex. Where available, HLA class I and class II types were taken from metadata supplied by the sample provider and were not determined by assay-based typing. The samples were drawn from two sources: the first 160 participants of the ongoing ImmuneRACE study, and 950 to 1,500 subjects contributed by 6 global collaborators.

At one collaborating source in Seattle, patients were enrolled during active infection and were followed longitudinally through the course of disease. Whole blood was collected in K2EDTA tubes by collaborating institutions according to the institutions' own protocols. For TCRbeta analysis, collaborators shipped samples in one of three forms: frozen whole blood, isolated PBMCs, or DNA extracted from either of those sample types. A note on this clone: This receptor's antigen is unknown. Base qualities were left out, and no much larger clone turns up one base away.

TCRbeta CDR3 regions were amplified from genomic DNA using the immunoSEQ Assay, a bias-controlled multiplex PCR. In the paper's pipeline: Within the assay, amplification of reference gene primers was used to estimate how many nucleated cells each sample contained. To quantify the absolute abundance of each unique TCRbeta CDR3 rearrangement, sequence reads were collapsed and filtered. For each sample, productive Simpson clonality was calculated as the square root of Simpson's diversity index across productive rearrangements. This is the immuneACCESS table as TCRdb keeps it, with only in-frame sequences that have V and J called. A part of the clones is gone; compared with another copy, unresolved V genes explain less than half, and the rest is unexplained. V and J calls and clone size are given by that table; D and trimming were obtained from the DNA. This sample comprises roughly 300,000 clones, roughly 90% of them detected only once. The top ten constitute 2.2% of the sample.

CDR1 and CDR2 (KGHSH, LQKENI) derive from the germline V gene. The CDR3 numbers 15 residues from cysteine through phenylalanine. Left in the record is the CDR3 DNA by itself, 45 bases read in frame from the first base. The junction shows trimming of 2 bases on V and 0 bases on J, plus 7 bases between the germline ends. The paper as a whole reports these results and caveats: How much clinical and demographic metadata was included differed by source and by participant, and the metadata was provided uncurated.

The chain joins TRBV18 to TRBJ2-2, with the D gene not confidently named. Sequencing used peripheral blood. This receptor was obtained from a woman aged 30 to 39 with COVID-19, enrolled during active disease. This receptor has the CDR3 CASSPWQANTGELFF. The base sequence is TGTGCCAGCTCACCATGGCAGGCGAACACCGGGGAGCTGTTTTTT.